This T cell receptor beta chain is from a study of read filtering for tumor transcriptome and immune sequencing. Study-level information: Among patients, approximately 17 were male and more than 11 female, aged about 47 to 85 (mean approximately 64). RNA-seq yielded only about 75 to 1273 TCR reads, IR-seq about 3.5 to 11 million. Notes on the study in general: Single-read clonotypes: about 81.9% of IR-seq clonotypes (around 3.5% of reads), 74.6% of RNA-seq clonotypes (around 45% of reads).

This library used approximately 370 ng RNA and molecular barcoded adaptors spanning alpha/delta and beta/gamma chains. MiXCR was run by TCRdb on the reads, yielding one entry per CDR3 protein. The data show approximately 93,000 distinct CDR3 sequences, under 25% seen once. There are many counts of this clonotype. Its antigen is as yet unknown. This CDR3 has 14 residues. The germline CDR1 and CDR2 sequences are SGHRS and YFSETQ. Trimming took off 1 base at V and 0 bases at J, with 7 bases between the two ends. At the time of active disease, bone marrow was collected from every patient. The sample taken for sequencing was a population of CD138-negative cells sorted from bone marrow. The clonotype originates from a donor aged 40 or older with multiple myeloma. The chain uses TRBV5-1 and TRBJ1-1; D is unresolved. The CDR3 region is CASSLLVMNTEAFF. The CDR3 coding sequence is TGCGCCAGCAGCTTGTTAGTCATGAACACTGAAGCTTTCTTT. The whole variable domain, remainder taken from reference TRBV5-1 and TRBJ1-1, is KAGVTQTPRYLIKTRGQQVTLSCSPISGHRSVSWYQQTPGQGLQFLFEYFSETQRNKGNFPGRFSGRQFSNSRSEMNVSTLELGDSALYLCASSLLVMNTEAFFGQGTRLTVV.